This T cell receptor (beta chain) was retrieved from a study of OX40 agonist ivuxolimab in advanced cancers. A note on this clone: Its antigen remains unknown.

The study's findings and limits: Clonal expansion was among the lowest in partial responders at 0.1-3.0 mg/kg, especially CD8+. Among T cells, CD8+ cells averaged more expanded clones than CD4+ cells.

Measured with immunoSEQ multiplex PCR; TCRdb has only the in-frame clones, and not every one. The sample comprises about 79,000 clones, about 94% of which are singletons, and over 8.5% rests with the top ten. It was autoimmune disease history or systemic immunosuppression that excluded patients. Sampled blood was obtained at baseline, cycle 4 day 1, and cycle 7 day 1. Sequences were derived from CD4+ or CD8+ T cells sorted from blood, sampled in a trial of the OX40 agonist ivuxolimab. The TCR comes from an adult with an advanced solid tumor such as melanoma, head and neck, liver or kidney cancer.

CDR3 nucleotide sequence: TGTGCCAGCAGTGAGGGAACAGGGGAACCCTGGCAGTACTTC. Translating gives CASSEGTGEPWQYF. The chain employs TRBV2 and TRBJ2-7, with TRBD1 identical over 7 bases. The CDR3 is made up of 14 amino acids. Per the germline V gene, CDR1 is SNHLY and CDR2 is FYNNEI. V lost 3 bases to trimming and J lost 9 bases; unmatched junction nucleotides: 11.